Presented here are 27 T cell receptor beta chains from one specimen sequenced in a study of T cell changes during pregnancy in multiple sclerosis. Profiled with immunoSEQ multiplex PCR; TCRdb holds only in-frame clones, not every one. The table has about 40,000 clones, 90% to 95% seen once; the top ten hold roughly 1.7%. The sample consisted of peripheral blood, taken in the third trimester of pregnancy. The receptors were gathered from a female donor with multiple sclerosis, enrolled in a pregnancy study.

This chain links TRBV5-6 with TRBJ2-7; D is perhaps TRBD1 (6 bases). Germline V gene data show CDR1 as SGHDT and CDR2 as YYEEEE. The CDR3 totals 13 residues. Trimming took off 1 base at V and 4 bases at J, with 9 bases between the two ends. The CDR3 region is CASSLPQGYEQYF. The CDR3 bases are TGTGCCAGCAGCTTGCCACAGGGTTACGAGCAGTACTTC.

This chain connects TRBV7-9 to TRBJ1-3; a possible D gene is TRBD1 (6 bases). Germline CDR1 is SEHNR and CDR2 is FQNEAQ (reference sequence). This CDR3 has 13 amino acids. The V and J ends lost 11 bases and 0 bases respectively, with 11 bases between them. The CDR3 DNA sequence: TGTGCCGGTGGACAGTCCTCTGGAAACACCATATATTTT. This encodes CAGGQSSGNTIYF.

V and J are TRBV13 and TRBJ2-5; 8 nucleotides match TRBD1. This CDR3 is 15 amino acids long. Germline V gene data show CDR1 as PRHDT and CDR2 as FYEKMQ (reference sequence). Germline trimming cut 4 bases from V and 5 bases from J; bases unmatched to any gene: 9. The CDR3 bases are TGTGCCAGCAGCTCGGTAACAGGGGGTACGGAGACCCAGTACTTC. This gives the protein CASSSVTGGTETQYF.

The chain carries TRBV2 and TRBJ2-5; D is perhaps TRBD1 (5 bases). The CDR3 runs to 14 residues. From germline, CDR1 is SNHLY and CDR2 FYNNEI. V was clipped by 4 bases and J by 5 bases, with 14 bases between them. CDR3 bases: TGTGCCAGCAGTGTGGGGCCAATGGTGGAGACCCAGTACTTC. This encodes CASSVGPMVETQYF.

This chain connects TRBV29-1 to TRBJ2-1; 9 bases are a match to TRBD2. CDR1 SQVTM and CDR2 ANQGSEA come from the germline V gene. V lost 5 bases to trimming and J lost 7 bases; unmatched junction nucleotides: 6. This CDR3 is built from 13 residues. CDR3 in amino acids: CSVSGRLGNEQFF. Written as DNA, the CDR3 is TGCAGCGTTAGCGGGAGGCTGGGTAATGAGCAGTTCTTC.

The chain couples TRBV25-1 to TRBJ1-3; TRBD1 matches 10 bases. V gave up 7 bases and J gave up 6 bases; unmatched junction bases: 12. Germline assignment: CDR1 MGHDK and CDR2 SYGVNS. The CDR3 spans 16 residues. The CDR3 region has the DNA TGTGCCAGCAAAGGAGCAGGGACAGGGGTTAAAAACACCATATATTTT. Amino acid sequence: CASKGAGTGVKNTIYF.

This chain uses TRBV4-1 with TRBJ1-5; TRBD1 might be the D (5 bases). V lost 0 bases and J lost 0, with 9 bases in between. CDR3 length equals 16 residues. Per germline, CDR1 MGHRA and CDR2 YSYEKL. The CDR3, as DNA: TGCGCCAGCAGCCAAGAGGCCCAGGGTAGCAATCAGCCCCAGCATTTT. It is translated as CASSQEAQGSNQPQHF.

The CDR3 nucleotides are TGTGCCAGTAAGTTGGCTAGCTTGGCCGGGGAGCTGTTTTTT. Encoded protein: CASKLASLAGELFF. The J gene is TRBJ2-2, the V gene TRBV19; D possibly corresponds to TRBD2 (5 bases). V was shortened by 7 bases and J by 6 bases, with 15 bases between the two germline ends. The CDR3 has 14 residues. CDR1 and CDR2 (germline): LNHDA, SQIVND (reference sequence). Based on the CDR3 plus reference TRBV19 and TRBJ2-2, the full variable domain is DGGITQSPKYLFRKEGQNVTLSCEQNLNHDAMYWYRQDPGQGLRLIYYSQIVNDFQKGDIAEGYSVSREKKESFPLTVTSAQKNPTAFYLCASKLASLAGELFFGEGSRLTVL.

The chain couples TRBV7-2 to TRBJ2-5; 7 nucleotides match TRBD1. From germline, CDR1 is SGHTA and CDR2 FQGNSA. The CDR3 is 14 residues long. V lost 5 bases to trimming and J lost 2 bases; unmatched junction nucleotides: 5. The CDR3 reads CASSPGQIQETQYF. CDR3 DNA: TGTGCCAGCAGCCCGGGACAGATTCAAGAGACCCAGTACTTC. Combining the CDR3 with reference TRBV7-2 and TRBJ2-5 gives the whole variable domain GAGVSQSPSNKVTEKGKDVELRCDPISGHTALYWYRQSLGQGLEFLIYFQGNSAPDKSGLPSDRFSAERTGGSVSTLTIQRTQQEDSAVYLCASSPGQIQETQYFGPGTRLLVL.

The gene calls are TRBV6-1 and TRBJ1-4; D possibly corresponds to TRBD1 (6 bases). The CDR3 has 14 amino acids. Trimming took 7 bases from V and 4 from J, leaving 13 bases between them. Germline CDR1 is MNHNS and CDR2 is SASEGT. This chain's CDR3 is CASKRTENNEKLFF. CDR3 DNA: TGTGCCAGCAAACGGACAGAAAATAATGAAAAACTGTTTTTT.

The CDR3 protein is CASGAYSYNEQFF. The CDR3 DNA sequence: TGTGCCAGCGGAGCTTACTCCTACAATGAGCAGTTCTTC. The rearrangement uses TRBV9 and TRBJ2-1, with D uncertain. The germline gives CDR1 SGDLS, CDR2 YYNGEE. Trimming cost V 7 bases and J 0 bases, with 8 bases left between them. The CDR3 consists of 13 residues.

The chain has TRBV7-2 and TRBJ2-1; 11 positions match TRBD2. CDR1 is SGHTA and CDR2 is FQGNSA in the germline V gene. V trimming: 2 bases; J trimming: 14 bases; junction bases outside the gene matches: 5. The CDR3 has 13 amino acids. This CDR3 reads CASSLLSGGAKFF. The CDR3 DNA is TGTGCCAGCAGCTTACTTAGCGGGGGGGCCAAGTTCTTC.

The chain employs TRBV7-2 and TRBJ1-1, with D tentatively TRBD1 (5 bases). V gave up 5 bases and J gave up 4 bases, with 14 bases separating them. Germline CDR1 and CDR2: SGHTA and FQGNSA. The CDR3 contains 14 residues. The CDR3 sequence: CASSLQRGSTEAFF. CDR3 DNA sequence: TGTGCCAGCAGCCTGCAAAGGGGCAGCACTGAAGCTTTCTTT.

The genes are TRBV6-5 and TRBJ1-2; 7 nucleotides line up with TRBD1. This CDR3 is 12 amino acids long. CDR1 MNHEY and CDR2 SVGAGI come from the germline V gene. V gave up 6 bases and J gave up 8 bases; unmatched junction bases: 6. This CDR3 is CASSRDSGGYTF. CDR3 nucleotides: TGTGCCAGCAGCCGGGACAGTGGCGGCTACACCTTC.

This clone occurred once. CDR3 protein: CASSLGTGETQYF. The CDR3 DNA reads as TGCGCCAGCAGCCTAGGGACTGGGGAGACCCAGTACTTC. The rearrangement joins TRBV5-1 to TRBJ2-5, with D tentatively TRBD2 (6 bases). Germline-derived CDR1 and CDR2 are SGHRS and YFSETQ. This CDR3 has 13 residues. V shed 4 bases and J shed 5 bases, with 12 bases lying between them.

CDR3 in DNA: TGTGCCAGCAGCGAGGGGACTAGCGGGGGGTTTTCAGATACGCAGTATTTT. Protein: CASSEGTSGGFSDTQYF. The chain uses TRBV9 and TRBJ2-3; 15 nucleotides agree with TRBD2. Germline trimming cut 3 bases from V and 4 bases from J; bases unmatched to any gene: 6. Per germline, CDR1 SGDLS and CDR2 YYNGEE. CDR3 size: 17 residues.

The CDR3 protein is CAWTGGNTEAFF. CDR3 nucleotide sequence: TGTGCCTGGACAGGGGGGAACACTGAAGCTTTCTTT. This chain uses TRBV30 with TRBJ1-1, with 7 bases lining up with TRBD1. The germline V gene encodes CDR1 GTSNPN and CDR2 SVGIG (reference sequence). Trimming took 4 bases from V and 1 from J; bases not matched to a gene: 0. This CDR3 comprises 12 residues. Full variable domain (remainder filled in from reference TRBV30 and TRBJ1-1): SQTIHQWPATLVQPVGSPLSLECTVEGTSNPNLYWYRQAAGRGLQLLFYSVGIGQISSEVPQNLSASRPQDRQFILSSKKLLLSDSGFYLCAWTGGNTEAFFGQGTRLTVV.

The chain couples TRBV7-9 to TRBJ1-1; tentative D call: TRBD1 (5 bases). CDR1 and CDR2 (germline): SEHNR, FQNEAQ (reference sequence). The CDR3 length is 13 residues. V was pared by 2 bases and J by 5 bases, with 9 bases between. The CDR3 spells CASSLLGRTEAFF. CDR3 coding DNA: TGTGCCAGCAGCTTATTGGGGCGGACTGAAGCTTTCTTT.

On this clone itself: The sample contains more than one DNA sequence encoding this CDR3. J is TRBJ2-7 and V is TRBV7-9, with D unresolved. V lost 1 base and J 4 bases, leaving 8 bases between the germline ends. Germline loops: CDR1 SEHNR, CDR2 FQNEAQ (reference sequence). The CDR3 loop spans 13 amino acids. CDR3 bases: TGTGCCAGCAGCTTAGGCGGTTTATACGAGCAGTACTTC. Protein: CASSLGGLYEQYF.

The V gene is TRBV6-1, the J gene TRBJ2-3; a possible D gene is TRBD1 (6 bases). CDR3 length: 15 amino acids. Trimming cost V 5 bases and J 1 base, with 13 bases left between them. CDR1 and CDR2 (germline): MNHNS, SASEGT. CDR3 DNA sequence: TGTGCCAGCAGTCCGCGAGGGGGTGGCACAGATACGCAGTATTTT. This sequence encodes CASSPRGGGTDTQYF.

The genes are TRBV4-1 and TRBJ2-5; 7 bases line up with TRBD2. This CDR3 spans 15 amino acids. The germline CDR1 and CDR2 sequences are MGHRA and YSYEKL. Unmatched junction bases numbered 8, after V lost 0 bases and J lost 7 bases. The CDR3 DNA follows: TGCGCCAGCAGCCAAGATAAGATCTCGGGGGGGACCCAGTACTTC. Protein: CASSQDKISGGTQYF.

The chain employs TRBV7-2 and TRBJ2-3, with D perhaps TRBD1 (6 bases). V was cut by 4 bases and J by 4 bases, with 12 bases left in between. Germline V gives CDR1 SGHTA, CDR2 FQGNSA. CDR3 length equals 14 residues. As DNA, the CDR3 is TGTGCCAGCAGCTCACAAACAGGGCCAGATACGCAGTATTTT. Translation: CASSSQTGPDTQYF.

This clone was found once. This rearrangement joins TRBV18 to TRBJ1-2; D might be TRBD1 (5 bases). Germline-derived CDR1 and CDR2 are KGHSH and LQKENI. V was cut by 2 bases and J by 4 bases, with 11 bases left in between. CDR3 length: 14 amino acids. CDR3 DNA: TGTGCCAGCTCACCAGATAGGGGCTCCTATGGCTACACCTTC. Its translation is CASSPDRGSYGYTF.

The rearrangement links TRBV5-4 to TRBJ1-4; TRBD1 matches at 7 bases. This CDR3 region has 15 residues. The junction had 10 bases not matched to a gene; V was cut back by 3 bases and J by 8 bases. CDR1 SGHNT and CDR2 YYREEE come from the germline V gene (reference sequence). This CDR3 reads CASSYTGEAREKLFF. CDR3 bases: TGTGCCAGCAGCTACACAGGGGAGGCGCGGGAAAAACTGTTTTTT.

In this sample, this clone turned up once. The chain uses TRBV28 and TRBJ2-7, with D perhaps TRBD1 (7 bases). V gave up 8 bases and J gave up 5 bases, with 25 bases separating them. From germline, CDR1 is MDHEN and CDR2 SYDVKM. This CDR3 spans 16 amino acids. CDR3 sequence: CASDNFNRGLSHEQYF. In nucleotides, the CDR3 is TGTGCCAGCGACAATTTTAACAGGGGACTTTCCCACGAGCAGTACTTC.

The rearrangement uses TRBV12-5 and TRBJ1-4; 8 bases match TRBD1. CDR3 length: 17 residues. With V trimmed by 2 bases and J by 8 bases, 13 bases remained unmatched. Germline values: CDR1 LGHNT, CDR2 FRNRAP. CDR3 residues: CASGLMFSQGAGEKLFF. As DNA, the CDR3 is TGTGCTAGTGGTTTGATGTTTTCGCAGGGGGCAGGGGAAAAACTGTTTTTT.

The sample holds one count of this clone. The chain couples TRBV6-5 to TRBJ2-7; D is uncertain. V lost 2 bases to trimming and J lost 6 bases, with 11 bases between them. The CDR3 runs 13 residues. CDR1 and CDR2 (germline): MNHEY, SVGAGI. The CDR3 DNA follows: TGTGCCAGCAGTTACCGGTCCCATTCCGAGCAGTACTTC. It is translated as CASSYRSHSEQYF.